The source of this T cell receptor beta chain is a study of blood T cells in healthy people across ages. A J-beta primer mix and a sample-barcoded 5' primer were used in a second PCR of about 7 to 11 cycles. Each TCR beta cDNA got a 12-nucleotide random molecular identifier. A single record per CDR3 protein comes from TCRdb applying MiXCR to the 5' RACE reads. The sample holds about 970,000 distinct CDR3 sequences; around 54% are singletons and the top ten take roughly a fifth. The amount of total RNA extracted per sample was at least 5 micrograms. Per the germline V gene, CDR1 is MGHRA and CDR2 is YSYEKL. This CDR3 region has 17 residues. The V end was cut by 0 bases, the J end by 1 base, with 10 bases between.

The sequenced material came from blood. The sequence derives from a woman aged 55-69 years in good health. The chain carries TRBV4-1 and TRBJ2-6; D is uncertain. CDR3 in amino acids: CASSQDRVGSGANVLTF. The DNA for the CDR3 is TGCGCCAGCAGCCAAGACCGAGTCGGGTCTGGGGCCAACGTCCTGACTTTC.